The 2 T cell receptor beta chains given below trace back to one sample, sequenced in a study of OX40 agonist ivuxolimab in advanced cancers. TCRdb's copy holds only in-frame clones and misses some; the assay was immunoSEQ multiplex PCR. The sample lists some 10,000 clones, 79% occurring once. The input for sequencing was CD4+ or CD8+ T cells sorted from blood, taken in a trial of the OX40 agonist ivuxolimab. The receptors stem from an adult with an advanced solid tumor such as melanoma, head and neck, liver or kidney cancer.

This clone was detected once. The chain combines TRBV29-1 with TRBJ2-7; D unclear. Germline-derived CDR1 and CDR2 are SQVTM and ANQGSEA. There are 13 residues in the CDR3. V was trimmed by 4 bases and J by 6 bases, leaving 16 bases between them. The CDR3 reads CSVGVSLVAEQYF. The DNA of the CDR3 is TGCAGCGTTGGGGTGAGCCTAGTAGCCGAGCAGTACTTC.

The chain uses TRBV6-1 and TRBJ1-5; weak D call: TRBD1 (5 bases). In germline, CDR1 is MNHNS, CDR2 SASEGT. V dropped 7 bases and J dropped 4 bases, with 17 bases sitting between them. There are 15 residues in the CDR3. CDR3 DNA sequence: TGTGCCAGCAAGGCCGGGCAGGGCCTAAATCAGCCCCAGCATTTT. It encodes CASKAGQGLNQPQHF.